These 8 T cell receptor beta chains originate from one sample sequenced in a study of control samples from healthy donors and cancer patients (dated by TCRdb to about 2020). Libraries were prepared through the immunoSEQ multiplex PCR assay. As stored in TCRdb, this immuneACCESS dataset retains in-frame rearrangements with V and J assigned. A fraction of the clones does not appear; measured against another copy, unresolved V genes explain less than half of the discrepancy, and the remainder lacks a known reason. Within this sample are about 180,000 clones, with 85% to 90% of them counted one time only. The ten biggest clones cover about 1.4% of the sample. The sample comprised blood. These receptors were obtained from a woman in her forties or fifties in good health.

V is TRBV3-1 (or the pseudogene TRBV3-2) and J is TRBJ1-3; D may be TRBD1 (5 bases). This CDR3 is 14 amino acids long. Germline values: CDR1 LGHDT, CDR2 YNNKEL (reference sequence). V lost 4 bases and J 4 bases, leaving 11 bases between the germline ends. CDR3 sequence: CASSLRGGGNTIYF. The CDR3 DNA reads as TGTGCCAGCAGCCTTAGGGGTGGCGGAAACACCATATATTTT.

V and J are TRBV9 and TRBJ2-1, with TRBD1 matching over 8 bases. This CDR3 contains 15 residues. The junction had 7 bases not matched to a gene; V was cut back by 0 bases and J by 8 bases. CDR1 and CDR2 (germline): SGDLS, YYNGEE. In DNA form, the CDR3 reads TGTGCCAGCAGCGTAGTCAGGACAGGGCTGGATGAGCAGTTCTTC. As protein: CASSVVRTGLDEQFF.

This clone appeared a few times. The chain has TRBV18 and TRBJ2-7, with 9 bases aligning to TRBD2. Germline lookup yields CDR1 KGHSH and CDR2 LQKENI. J gave up 4 bases and V 2 bases, and 6 bases lay outside the gene matches. CDR3 length: 15 residues. Here the CDR3 DNA reads TGTGCCAGCTCACCAATGGTAGCGGGAGTGTACGAGCAGTACTTC. This sequence encodes CASSPMVAGVYEQYF.

This chain joins TRBV9 and TRBJ2-1; D remains ambiguous. Germline-derived CDR1 and CDR2 are SGDLS and YYNGEE. Trimming cost V 2 bases and J 5 bases, with 11 bases left between them. CDR3 length: 14 amino acids. The CDR3 loop is CASSVMGKNNEQFF. Written as DNA, the CDR3 is TGTGCCAGCAGCGTGATGGGGAAAAACAATGAGCAGTTCTTC.

The chain uses TRBV30 and TRBJ1-5; possible D gene TRBD1, 6 bases. This CDR3 spans 14 amino acids. Trimming left V 1 base short and J 5 bases short, with 12 bases between. Looked up from germline, CDR1 is GTSNPN and CDR2 is SVGIG (reference sequence). The CDR3 DNA reads TGTGCCTGGAGTGGTGGGGGGCTGGATCAGCCCCAGCATTTT. This encodes CAWSGGGLDQPQHF. The full variable domain, completed using reference TRBV30 and TRBJ1-5, is SQTIHQWPATLVQPVGSPLSLECTVEGTSNPNLYWYRQAAGRGLQLLFYSVGIGQISSEVPQNLSASRPQDRQFILSSKKLLLSDSGFYLCAWSGGGLDQPQHFGDGTRLSIL.

The chain uses TRBV6-5 and TRBJ1-1; D is unclear. Germline V CDR1 and CDR2: MNHEY, SVGAGI. The CDR3 has 12 amino acids. Between the trimmed V and J ends, which lost 7 bases and 4 bases, there was a span of 10 bases. The CDR3 region is CASKSPTTEAFF. CDR3 coding DNA: TGTGCCAGCAAGTCGCCGACCACTGAAGCTTTCTTT.

The chain recombines TRBV29-1 with TRBJ1-2; TRBD1 is a possible D gene (5 bases). Germline V gene sequence: CDR1 SQVTM, CDR2 ANQGSEA. The V and J ends lost 7 bases and 7 bases respectively, with 16 bases between them. There are 12 residues in the CDR3. The CDR3 DNA follows: TGCAGCGCCGTGACAGAAGCGAGTGGCTACACCTTC. Its translation is CSAVTEASGYTF.

The genes are TRBV24-1 and TRBJ1-3; D gene uncertain. The germline V gene encodes CDR1 KGHDR and CDR2 SFDVKD. The CDR3 is 13 amino acids. The V end lost 7 bases, the J end lost 0 bases, and 6 bases lay between the germline ends. For the CDR3, the DNA is TGTGCCACCAGCCAGAGCTCTGGAAACACCATATATTTT. The encoded protein is CATSQSSGNTIYF.